This T cell receptor (beta chain) was captured in a study of blood T cells in healthy people across ages. This clonotype has more than one count but fewer than ten. Its antigen remains unknown. Study observations and caveats: Reliance upon unsorted PBMCs precluded definitive naive versus antigen-experienced comparison. TCR beta diversity was tightly associated with the proportion of naive T cells.

The second PCR ran about 6 to 11 cycles with a sample-barcoded 5' primer and J-beta primers. TCRdb called the 5' RACE reads again in MiXCR, with one record for every CDR3 protein. The data show approximately 800,000 distinct CDR3 sequences, 20% to 25% seen once. Trimming cost V 3 bases and J 4 bases, with 26 bases left between them. This CDR3 has 19 amino acids. Looked up from germline, CDR1 is SGDLS and CDR2 is YYNGEE. These same data were also listed under a study on T cells of mothers and their children. This second study says: Every mother produced more than 10 million TCR beta CDR3 reads, whereas every child provided several million.

The source is a boy aged 10-17 years in good health. The chain uses TRBV9 and TRBJ2-1; D is perhaps TRBD1 or TRBD2 (7 bases each). What was sequenced was blood. The CDR3: CASSEGGGGDKFGYNEQFF. The CDR3 nucleotides are TGTGCCAGCAGCGAGGGGGGAGGGGGCGATAAGTTCGGTTACAATGAGCAGTTCTTC.